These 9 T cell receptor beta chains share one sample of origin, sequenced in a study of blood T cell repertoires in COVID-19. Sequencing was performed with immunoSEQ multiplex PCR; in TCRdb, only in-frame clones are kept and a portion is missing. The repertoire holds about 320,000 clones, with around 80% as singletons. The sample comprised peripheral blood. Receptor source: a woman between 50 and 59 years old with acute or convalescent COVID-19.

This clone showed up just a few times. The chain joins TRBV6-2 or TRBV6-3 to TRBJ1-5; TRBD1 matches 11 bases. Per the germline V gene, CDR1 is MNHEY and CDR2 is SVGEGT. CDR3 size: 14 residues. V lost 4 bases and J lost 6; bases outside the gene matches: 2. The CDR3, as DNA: TGTGCCAGCAGTTGGACAGGGGGCAGTCAGCCCCAGCATTTT. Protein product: CASSWTGGSQPQHF.

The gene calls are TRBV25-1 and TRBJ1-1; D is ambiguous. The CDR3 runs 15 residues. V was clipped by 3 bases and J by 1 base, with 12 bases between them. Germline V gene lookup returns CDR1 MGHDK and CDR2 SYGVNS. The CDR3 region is CASSDPSAGNTEAFF. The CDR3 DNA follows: TGTGCCAGCAGTGACCCCAGTGCAGGGAACACTGAAGCTTTCTTT.

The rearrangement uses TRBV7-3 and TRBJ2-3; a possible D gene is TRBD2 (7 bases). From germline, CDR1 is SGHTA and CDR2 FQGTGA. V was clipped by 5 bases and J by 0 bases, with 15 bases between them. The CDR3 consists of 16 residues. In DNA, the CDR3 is TGTGCCAGCAGCCCAATGGGGGGGGCTAGCACAGATACGCAGTATTTT. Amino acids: CASSPMGGASTDTQYF.

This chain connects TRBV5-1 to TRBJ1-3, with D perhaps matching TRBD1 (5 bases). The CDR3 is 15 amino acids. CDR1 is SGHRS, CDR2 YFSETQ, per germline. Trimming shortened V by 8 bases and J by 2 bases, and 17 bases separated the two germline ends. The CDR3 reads CASRRTLGPGNTIYF. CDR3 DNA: TGCGCCAGTCGTAGGACACTTGGCCCTGGAAACACCATATATTTT. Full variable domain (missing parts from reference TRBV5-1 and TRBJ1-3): KAGVTQTPRYLIKTRGQQVTLSCSPISGHRSVSWYQQTPGQGLQFLFEYFSETQRNKGNFPGRFSGRQFSNSRSEMNVSTLELGDSALYLCASRRTLGPGNTIYFGEGSWLTVV.

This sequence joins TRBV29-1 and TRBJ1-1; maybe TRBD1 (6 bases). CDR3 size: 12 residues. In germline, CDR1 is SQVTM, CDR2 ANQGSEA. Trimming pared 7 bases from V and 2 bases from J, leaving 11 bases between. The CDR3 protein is CSAAGTNTEAFF. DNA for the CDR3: TGCAGCGCTGCAGGGACAAACACTGAAGCTTTCTTT.

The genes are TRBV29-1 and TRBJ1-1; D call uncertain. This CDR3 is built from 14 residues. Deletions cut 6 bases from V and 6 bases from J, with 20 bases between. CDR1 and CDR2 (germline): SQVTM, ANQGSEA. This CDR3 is CSVDSDTRTSEAFF. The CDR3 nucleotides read TGCAGCGTGGACTCCGACACTAGAACATCTGAAGCTTTCTTT. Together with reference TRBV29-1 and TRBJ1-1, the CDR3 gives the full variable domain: SAVISQKPSRDICQRGTSLTIQCQVDSQVTMMFWYRQQPGQSLTLIATANQGSEATYESGFVIDKFPISRPNLTFSTLTVSNMSPEDSSIYLCSVDSDTRTSEAFFGQGTRLTVV.

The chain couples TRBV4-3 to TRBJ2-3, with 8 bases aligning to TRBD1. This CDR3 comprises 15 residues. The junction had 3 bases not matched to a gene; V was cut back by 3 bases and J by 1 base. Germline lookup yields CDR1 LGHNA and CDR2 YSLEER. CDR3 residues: CASSHGQGGTDTQYF. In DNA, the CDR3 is TGCGCCAGCAGCCATGGACAGGGCGGCACAGATACGCAGTATTTT.

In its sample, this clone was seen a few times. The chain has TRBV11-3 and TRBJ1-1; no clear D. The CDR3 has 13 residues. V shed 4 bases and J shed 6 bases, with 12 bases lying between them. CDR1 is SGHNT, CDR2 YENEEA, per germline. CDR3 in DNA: TGTGCCAGCAGCTCCGGGAGGGATTCTGAAGCTTTCTTT. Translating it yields CASSSGRDSEAFF.

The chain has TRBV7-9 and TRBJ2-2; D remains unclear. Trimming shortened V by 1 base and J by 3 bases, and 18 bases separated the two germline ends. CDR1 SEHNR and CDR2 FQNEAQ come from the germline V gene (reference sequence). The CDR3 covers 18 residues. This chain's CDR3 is CASSLVVSNLAHTGELFF. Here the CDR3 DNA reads TGTGCCAGCAGCTTAGTAGTTTCGAACCTCGCCCACACCGGGGAGCTGTTTTTT.